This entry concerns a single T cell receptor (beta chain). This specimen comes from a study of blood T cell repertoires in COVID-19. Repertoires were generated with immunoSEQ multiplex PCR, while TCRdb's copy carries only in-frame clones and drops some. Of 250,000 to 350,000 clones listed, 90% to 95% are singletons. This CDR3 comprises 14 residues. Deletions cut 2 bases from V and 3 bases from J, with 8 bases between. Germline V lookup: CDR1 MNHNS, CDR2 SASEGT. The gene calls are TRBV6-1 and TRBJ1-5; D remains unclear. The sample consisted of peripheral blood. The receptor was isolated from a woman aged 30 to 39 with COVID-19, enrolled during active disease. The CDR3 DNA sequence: TGTGCCAGCAGTGAATACGGTTACAATCAGCCCCAGCATTTT. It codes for CASSEYGYNQPQHF.